The clone carrying this TCR beta chain was counted many times. The antigen is not known. 5'RACE template switching generated TCR cDNA, adding a universal primer site and UMIs. TCRdb processed the 5' RACE reads anew with MiXCR; each CDR3 protein has one entry. The sample has 500,000 to 700,000 distinct CDR3 sequences; around 21% are singletons. The data belong to a study of T cells after yellow fever vaccination. In the study overall: Where fractions had low cell numbers, libraries were prepared from them with the SMART-Seq v4 Ultra Low Input RNA kit.

V was cut by 1 base and J by 3 bases, with 9 bases left in between. Germline values: CDR1 DFQATT, CDR2 SNEGSKA (reference sequence). The CDR3 extends over 13 amino acids. Study conclusions and caveats: Clonotypes found in both CD4 and CD8 compartments made up a small share. The booster saw the reappearance of most primary-vaccination clones (approximately 97% CD4, 88% CD8).

The chain couples TRBV20-1 to TRBJ2-5; maybe TRBD2 (6 bases). The clonotype originates from a man aged 25 to 40 who received the YFV17D yellow fever vaccine. This sample comprised PBMCs, obtained 15 days after the yellow fever booster vaccination. The DNA for the CDR3 is TGCAGTGCTAGAGCCGGAGGGAAAGAGACCCAGTACTTC. Translation gives CSARAGGKETQYF.